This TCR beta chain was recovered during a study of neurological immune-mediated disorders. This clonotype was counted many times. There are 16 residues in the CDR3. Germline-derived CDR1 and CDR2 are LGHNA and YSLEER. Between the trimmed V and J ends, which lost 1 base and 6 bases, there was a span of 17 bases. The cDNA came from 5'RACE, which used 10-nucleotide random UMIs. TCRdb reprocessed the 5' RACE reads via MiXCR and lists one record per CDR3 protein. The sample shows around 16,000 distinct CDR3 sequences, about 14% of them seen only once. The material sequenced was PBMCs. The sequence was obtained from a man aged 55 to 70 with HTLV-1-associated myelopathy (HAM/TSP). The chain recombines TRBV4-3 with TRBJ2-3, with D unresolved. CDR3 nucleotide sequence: TGCGCCAGCAGCCAAGGGTGTGACCCCCCTCCGGATACGCAGTATTTT. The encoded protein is CASSQGCDPPPDTQYF.